Sequencing of this T cell receptor beta chain was carried out in a study of T-cell reconstitution after alpha-beta-depleted transplantation in children. At least ten counts were recorded for this clonotype. Its antigen is currently unknown. The V gene's germline CDR1 is SGHDT and CDR2 YYEEEE. V was trimmed by 4 bases and J by 9 bases, leaving 14 bases between them. This CDR3 is built from 12 residues. The TCRbeta library was prepared with unique molecular identifiers. TCRdb itself ran the PCR reads through MiXCR, one entry per CDR3 protein. The repertoire holds about 490,000 distinct CDR3 sequences, with over 9.5% as singletons. Whole-study results and caveats: As was reported, about two months after transplant, alpha-beta T cells came from several hundred expanded graft clones.

The chain recombines TRBV5-6 with TRBJ2-7, with D tentatively TRBD1 (6 bases). The sample was PBMCs, taken before TCRalphabeta/CD19-depleted stem cell transplant. The source is a child aged 2 to 10 with inherited bone marrow failure, due to receive a stem cell transplant. The CDR3 loop reads CASSEGTLMQYF. The CDR3 DNA follows: TGTGCCAGCAGCGAAGGGACATTGATGCAGTACTTC.